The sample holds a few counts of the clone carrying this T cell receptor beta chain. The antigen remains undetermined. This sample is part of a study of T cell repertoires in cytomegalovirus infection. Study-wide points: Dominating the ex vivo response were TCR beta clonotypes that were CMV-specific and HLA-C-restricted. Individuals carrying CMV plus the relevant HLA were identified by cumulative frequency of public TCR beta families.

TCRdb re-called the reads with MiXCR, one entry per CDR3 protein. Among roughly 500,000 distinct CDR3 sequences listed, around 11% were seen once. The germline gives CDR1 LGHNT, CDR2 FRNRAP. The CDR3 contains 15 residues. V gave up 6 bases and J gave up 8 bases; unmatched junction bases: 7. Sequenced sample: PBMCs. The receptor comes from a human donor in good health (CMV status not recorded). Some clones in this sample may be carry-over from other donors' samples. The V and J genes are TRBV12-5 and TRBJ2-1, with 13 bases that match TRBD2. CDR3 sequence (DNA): TGTGCTAGTGGCCGGACTAGCGGGAGATCTTATGAGCAGTTCTTC. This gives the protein CASGRTSGRSYEQFF. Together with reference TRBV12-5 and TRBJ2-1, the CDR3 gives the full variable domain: DARVTQTPRHKVTEMGQEVTMRCQPILGHNTVFWYRQTMMQGLELLAYFRNRAPLDDSGMPKDRFSAEMPDATLATLKIQPSEPRDSAVYFCASGRTSGRSYEQFFGPGTRLTVL.